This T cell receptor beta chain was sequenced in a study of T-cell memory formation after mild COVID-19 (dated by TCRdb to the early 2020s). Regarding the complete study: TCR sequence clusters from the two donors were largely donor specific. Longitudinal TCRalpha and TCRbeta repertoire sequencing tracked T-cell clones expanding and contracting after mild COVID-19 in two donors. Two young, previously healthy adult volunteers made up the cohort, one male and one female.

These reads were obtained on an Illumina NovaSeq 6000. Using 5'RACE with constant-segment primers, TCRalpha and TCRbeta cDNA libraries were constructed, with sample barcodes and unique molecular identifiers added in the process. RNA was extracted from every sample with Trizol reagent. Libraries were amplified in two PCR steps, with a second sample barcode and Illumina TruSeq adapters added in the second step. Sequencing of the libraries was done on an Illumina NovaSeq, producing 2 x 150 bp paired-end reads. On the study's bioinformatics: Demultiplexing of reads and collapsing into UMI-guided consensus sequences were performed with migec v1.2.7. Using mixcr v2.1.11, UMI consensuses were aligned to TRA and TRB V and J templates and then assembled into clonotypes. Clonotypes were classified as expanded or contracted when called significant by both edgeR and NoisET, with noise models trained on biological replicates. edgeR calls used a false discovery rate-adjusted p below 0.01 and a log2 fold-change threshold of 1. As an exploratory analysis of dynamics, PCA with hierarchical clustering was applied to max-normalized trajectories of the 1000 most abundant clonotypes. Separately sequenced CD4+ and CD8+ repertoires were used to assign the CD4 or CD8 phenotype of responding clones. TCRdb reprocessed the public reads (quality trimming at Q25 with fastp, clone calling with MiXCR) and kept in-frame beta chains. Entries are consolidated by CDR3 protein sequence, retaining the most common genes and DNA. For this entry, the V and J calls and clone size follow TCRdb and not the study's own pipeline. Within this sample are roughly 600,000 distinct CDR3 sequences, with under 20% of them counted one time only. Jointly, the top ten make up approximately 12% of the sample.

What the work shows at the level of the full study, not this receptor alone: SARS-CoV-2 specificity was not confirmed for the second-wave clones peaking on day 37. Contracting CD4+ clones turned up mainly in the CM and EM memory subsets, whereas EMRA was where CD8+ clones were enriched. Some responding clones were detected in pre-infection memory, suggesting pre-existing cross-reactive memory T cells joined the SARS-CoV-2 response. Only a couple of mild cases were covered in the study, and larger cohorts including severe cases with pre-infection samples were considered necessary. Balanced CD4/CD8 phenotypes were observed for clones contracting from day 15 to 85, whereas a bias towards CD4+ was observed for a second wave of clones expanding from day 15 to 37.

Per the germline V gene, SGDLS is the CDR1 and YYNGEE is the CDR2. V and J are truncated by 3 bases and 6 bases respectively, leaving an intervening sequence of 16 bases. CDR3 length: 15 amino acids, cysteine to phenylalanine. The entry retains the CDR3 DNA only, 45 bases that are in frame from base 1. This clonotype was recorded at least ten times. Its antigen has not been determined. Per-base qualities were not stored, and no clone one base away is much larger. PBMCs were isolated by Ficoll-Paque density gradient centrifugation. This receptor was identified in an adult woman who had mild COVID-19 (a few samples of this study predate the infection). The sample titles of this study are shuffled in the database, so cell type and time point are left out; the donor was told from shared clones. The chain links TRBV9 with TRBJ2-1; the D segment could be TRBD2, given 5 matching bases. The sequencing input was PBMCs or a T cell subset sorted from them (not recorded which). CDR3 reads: CASSGLSVSANEQFF. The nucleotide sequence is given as TGTGCCAGCAGCGGCCTTAGCGTCTCAGCCAATGAGCAGTTCTTC.